The rows below give T cell receptor beta chains drawn from one sample of a study of T cell responses to AZD1222 COVID-19 vaccine. This table comes from immunoSEQ multiplex PCR, and its TCRdb copy is limited to in-frame clones, with some not included. The table lists just under 75,000 clones, around 81% of them singletons. The sample was peripheral blood, taken 28 days after the second AZD1222 dose. These receptors were taken from an adult who received the AZD1222 COVID-19 vaccine. CDR3s include the opening cysteine and the closing phenylalanine or tryptophan. D genes are given only for firm matches. Part of the rows lack a size; the others show once, few, many or a class for expanded clones.

length,D,size,V,J,CDR3,DNA
14,.,.,TRBV5-6,TRBJ2-7,CASSLTGTGPEQYF,TGTGCCAGCAGCTTAACCGGGACTGGGCCCGAGCAGTACTTC
16,TRBD2,.,TRBV5-5,TRBJ2-1,CASSLAIGRGYNEQFF,TGTGCCAGCAGCTTGGCTATTGGGAGGGGCTACAATGAGCAGTTCTTC
15,.,few,TRBV28,TRBJ1-6,CASRSDPAYNSPLHF,TGTGCCAGCAGGTCGGACCCGGCCTATAATTCACCCCTCCACTTT
13,.,.,TRBV7-2,TRBJ2-7,CASSFNRDYEQYF,TGTGCCAGCAGCTTCAACAGGGACTACGAGCAGTACTTC
12,.,once,TRBV7-9,TRBJ2-7,CASQGRSDEQYF,TGTGCCAGCCAGGGTCGTAGCGACGAGCAGTACTTC
17,.,.,TRBV5-8,TRBJ2-7,CASSLVTLRDFRYEQYF,TGTGCCAGCAGCTTGGTGACATTAAGGGACTTCCGCTACGAGCAGTACTTC
16,.,few,TRBV3-1/TRBV3-2,TRBJ1-4,CASSQGQTAGNEKLFF,TGTGCCAGCAGCCAAGGACAAACGGCGGGAAATGAAAAACTGTTTTTT
14,.,.,TRBV19,TRBJ1-1,CASSLARRGTEAFF,TGTGCCAGTAGTCTTGCCAGGAGGGGCACTGAAGCTTTCTTT
14,.,.,TRBV19,TRBJ2-7,CASSIEDSSYEQYF,TGTGCCAGTAGTATCGAGGACAGCTCCTACGAGCAGTACTTC
11,.,.,TRBV24-1,TRBJ2-5,CATSDRETQYF,TGTGCCACCAGTGATCGGGAGACCCAGTACTTC
17,.,few,TRBV28,TRBJ1-5,CASSLSAEPISNQPQHF,TGTGCCAGCAGTTTAAGTGCAGAACCGATAAGCAATCAGCCCCAGCATTTT
15,TRBD2,.,TRBV4-2,TRBJ2-7,CASSQGLADPYEQYF,TGTGCCAGCAGCCAAGGACTAGCGGACCCCTACGAGCAGTACTTC
18,.,.,TRBV6-2/TRBV6-3,TRBJ1-5,CASSYLAPRQVIGQPQHF,TGTGCCAGCAGTTATTTGGCCCCGCGGCAGGTAATCGGTCAGCCCCAGCATTTT
18,.,.,TRBV7-8,TRBJ2-5,CASSSRVVIRLTKETQYF,TGTGCCAGCAGCTCGAGAGTAGTAATACGTCTCACTAAAGAGACCCAGTACTTC
15,TRBD1,.,TRBV18,TRBJ1-3,CASSPGTVRGNTIYF,TGTGCCAGCTCACCCGGGACAGTTCGTGGAAACACCATATATTTT
15,.,.,TRBV18,TRBJ2-2,CASSPPGLKTGELFF,TGTGCCAGCTCACCACCGGGACTCAAGACCGGGGAGCTGTTTTTT
14,.,.,TRBV5-1,TRBJ2-3,CASSFQGPRDTQYF,TGCGCCAGCAGCTTTCAGGGACCCCGAGATACGCAGTATTTT
14,.,.,TRBV10-3,TRBJ2-2,CAISEALNTGELFF,TGTGCCATCAGTGAGGCCCTTAACACCGGGGAGCTGTTTTTT
12,.,.,TRBV25-1,TRBJ2-7,CASSWGDYEQYF,TGTGCCAGCAGCTGGGGGGACTACGAGCAGTACTTC
15,.,.,TRBV18,TRBJ2-1,CASSLIGPSYNEQFF,TGTGCCAGCTCCCTAATAGGACCCTCCTACAATGAGCAGTTCTTC
15,TRBD1,.,TRBV24-1,TRBJ2-7,CATSDPGQGVEEQYF,TGTGCCACCAGTGATCCGGGACAGGGGGTGGAAGAGCAGTACTTC
12,.,.,TRBV6-5,TRBJ2-7,CAIPESSNEQYF,TGTGCCATCCCTGAGAGCAGCAACGAGCAGTACTTC
14,.,.,TRBV28,TRBJ1-5,CASSLSQGQQPQHF,TGTGCCAGCAGTTTGTCCCAGGGGCAACAGCCCCAGCATTTT
14,TRBD1,.,TRBV28,TRBJ2-7,CASRRDRGNYEQYF,TGTGCCAGCCGCCGGGACAGGGGAAACTACGAGCAGTACTTC
12,.,once,TRBV28,TRBJ1-1,CASSQVNTEAFF,TGTGCCAGCAGTCAAGTGAACACTGAAGCTTTCTTT
16,.,.,TRBV28,TRBJ2-2,CASSLRDTGGSGELFF,TGTGCCAGCAGTCTCCGGGACACCGGAGGGTCCGGGGAGCTGTTTTTT
11,.,.,TRBV28,TRBJ1-1,CASSLETEAFF,TGTGCCAGCAGCCTAGAGACTGAAGCTTTCTTT
11,.,.,TRBV6-2/TRBV6-3,TRBJ2-7,CASSYRYEQYF,TGTGCCAGCAGTTACCGCTACGAGCAGTACTTC
14,TRBD2,.,TRBV6-5,TRBJ2-1,CAAELAGGYNEQFF,TGTGCCGCCGAGCTAGCGGGAGGCTACAATGAGCAGTTCTTC
17,.,.,TRBV9,TRBJ1-1,CASSVSDRPRLNTEAFF,TGTGCCAGCAGCGTAAGTGACAGGCCGCGACTGAACACTGAAGCTTTCTTT
12,.,.,TRBV2,TRBJ2-7,CASSRDDYEQYF,TGTGCCAGCAGTCGCGACGACTACGAGCAGTACTTC
15,TRBD1,.,TRBV29-1,TRBJ1-4,CSVEVTGDVNEKLFF,TGCAGCGTTGAAGTTACAGGGGACGTCAATGAAAAACTGTTTTTT
14,.,.,TRBV6-2/TRBV6-3,TRBJ1-3,CASSYTGSGNTIYF,TGTGCCAGCAGTTATACGGGATCTGGAAACACCATATATTTT
13,.,.,TRBV5-1,TRBJ2-7,CASSSGPAYEQYF,TGCGCCAGCAGCTCTGGGCCCGCCTACGAGCAGTACTTC
12,.,.,TRBV19,TRBJ1-2,CASQQGDYGYTF,TGTGCCAGTCAACAGGGAGACTATGGCTACACCTTC
13,.,few,TRBV12-3/TRBV12-4,TRBJ2-2,CASSLRVGGELFF,TGTGCCAGCAGTTTAAGAGTCGGCGGGGAGCTGTTTTTT
15,.,.,TRBV13,TRBJ1-2,CASSLGDGSNYGYTF,TGTGCCAGCAGCTTAGGGGACGGTTCTAACTATGGCTACACCTTC
15,TRBD2,.,TRBV7-2,TRBJ2-7,CASSLASILAGEQYF,TGTGCCAGCAGCTTAGCGTCGATCCTAGCGGGGGAGCAGTACTTC
14,.,.,TRBV18,TRBJ2-7,CASSPIQSSYEQYF,TGTGCCAGCTCACCCATTCAGAGCTCCTACGAGCAGTACTTC
14,TRBD1,.,TRBV14,TRBJ1-6,CASSLGTENSPLHF,TGTGCCAGCAGCCTCGGGACAGAGAATTCACCCCTCCACTTT
14,.,.,TRBV9,TRBJ2-3,CASSVAWSTDTQYF,TGTGCCAGCAGCGTGGCCTGGAGCACAGATACGCAGTATTTT
11,TRBD2,.,TRBV28,TRBJ2-1,CASGTSGEQFF,TGTGCCAGCGGGACTAGCGGTGAGCAGTTCTTC
13,.,.,TRBV20-1,TRBJ2-4,CSASLRLKNIQYF,TGCAGTGCAAGTTTACGCCTCAAAAACATTCAGTACTTC
17,TRBD1,once,TRBV2,TRBJ1-5,CASAMDRAKVRNQPQHF,TGTGCCAGCGCAATGGACAGGGCAAAGGTTCGCAATCAGCCCCAGCATTTT
12,.,.,TRBV3-1/TRBV3-2,TRBJ1-6,CASSQGNSPLHF,TGTGCCAGCAGCCAAGGTAATTCACCCCTCCACTTT
15,TRBD1,.,TRBV7-9,TRBJ2-7,CASSPPGTGTNEQYF,TGTGCCAGCAGTCCCCCCGGGACAGGTACGAACGAGCAGTACTTC
12,.,.,TRBV7-9,TRBJ2-1,CASSIAGVEQFF,TGTGCCAGCAGCATCGCCGGAGTTGAGCAGTTCTTC
15,TRBD1,.,TRBV13,TRBJ2-5,CASSSDRGLRETQYF,TGTGCCAGCAGCAGCGACAGGGGACTTCGCGAGACCCAGTACTTC
14,.,.,TRBV5-6,TRBJ2-7,CASSLIQLPYEQYF,TGTGCCAGCAGCTTGATTCAACTCCCCTACGAGCAGTACTTC
14,TRBD1,.,TRBV6-5,TRBJ2-7,CASRTGTGVYEQYF,TGTGCCAGCAGGACCGGGACAGGGGTCTACGAGCAGTACTTC
20,TRBD2,.,TRBV18,TRBJ2-3,CASSPWDGEVAGESTDTQYF,TGTGCCAGCTCACCATGGGACGGAGAAGTAGCGGGGGAGAGCACAGATACGCAGTATTTT
17,TRBD1,.,TRBV5-1,TRBJ1-2,CASSAGQGKGSNYGYTF,TGCGCCAGCAGCGCGGGACAGGGCAAGGGGTCTAACTATGGCTACACCTTC
15,.,.,TRBV28,TRBJ2-7,CASSSLHISTYEQYF,TGTGCCAGCAGTAGCCTCCACATATCGACCTACGAGCAGTACTTC
13,.,.,TRBV28,TRBJ1-6,CASNRGRHSPLHF,TGTGCCAGCAATCGGGGCAGACATTCACCCCTCCACTTT
14,.,.,TRBV6-5,TRBJ1-2,CASSYGEGKYGYTF,TGTGCCAGCAGTTACGGGGAGGGCAAGTATGGCTACACCTTC
13,TRBD1,few,TRBV29-1,TRBJ2-7,CSVDRGTGYEQYF,TGCAGCGTTGACCGAGGGACAGGCTACGAGCAGTACTTC
16,TRBD2,.,TRBV15,TRBJ2-1,CATSRVAGESDNEQFF,TGTGCCACCAGCAGAGTAGCGGGGGAATCTGACAATGAGCAGTTCTTC
16,TRBD2,once,TRBV7-9,TRBJ2-5,CASSLGGLAGVETQYF,TGTGCCAGCAGCTTAGGGGGACTAGCGGGAGTGGAGACCCAGTACTTC